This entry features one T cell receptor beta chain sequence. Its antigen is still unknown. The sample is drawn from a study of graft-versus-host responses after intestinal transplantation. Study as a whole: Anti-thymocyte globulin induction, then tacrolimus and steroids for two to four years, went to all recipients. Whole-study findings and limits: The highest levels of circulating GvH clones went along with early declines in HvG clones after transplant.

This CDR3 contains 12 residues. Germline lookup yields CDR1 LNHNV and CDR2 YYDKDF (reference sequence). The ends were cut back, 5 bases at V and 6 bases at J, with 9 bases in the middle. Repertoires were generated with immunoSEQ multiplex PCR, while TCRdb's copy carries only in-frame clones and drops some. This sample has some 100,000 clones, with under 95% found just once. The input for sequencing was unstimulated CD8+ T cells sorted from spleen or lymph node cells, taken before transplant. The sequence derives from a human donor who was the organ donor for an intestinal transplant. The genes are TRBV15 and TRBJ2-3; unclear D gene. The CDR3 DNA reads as TGTGCCACCAGCCCAGGTGTGGATACGCAGTATTTT. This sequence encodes CATSPGVDTQYF. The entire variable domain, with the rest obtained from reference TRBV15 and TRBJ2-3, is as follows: DAMVIQNPRYQVTQFGKPVTLSCSQTLNHNVMYWYQQKSSQAPKLLFHYYDKDFNNEADTPDNFQSRRPNTSFCFLDIRSPGLGDTAMYLCATSPGVDTQYFGPGTRLTVL.